The source of this T cell receptor (beta chain) is a study of early T cells in non-severe SARS-CoV-2 infection. At the level of the study: Sequencing input comprised bulk RNA from unsorted whole blood; chain pairing was not available.

This clonotype showed up many times. What it binds is not known. Individual cDNA molecules carried attached unique molecular identifiers. TCRdb reprocessed the 5' RACE reads via MiXCR and lists one record per CDR3 protein. The table records tens of thousands of distinct CDR3 sequences, 3.9% of them present only once. Germline V lookup: CDR1 LGHNA, CDR2 YNFKEQ. The length of the CDR3 is 15 residues. J lost 5 bases, V lost 5 bases, and 10 bases had no gene match. Study-wide results and caveats: VDJdb matches were skewed toward anti-spike CD8 T cell responses.

The TCR originated in an adult who was a healthcare worker with PCR-confirmed SARS-CoV-2 infection or an uninfected control (not recorded which). This chain connects TRBV4-2 to TRBJ2-7; 9 nucleotides line up with TRBD2. Sequenced input: whole blood. The CDR3 DNA reads as TGTGCCAGCAGCAGCCTGGGAGCGGGAGGCCACGAGCAGTACTTC. Its translation: CASSSLGAGGHEQYF.